The 14 T cell receptor beta chains listed next were all sequenced from one sample in a study of neurological immune-mediated disorders. Each CDR3 protein is one row after TCRdb ran MiXCR on the 5' RACE reads. This table has about 55,000 distinct CDR3 sequences, about 3.5% appearing once. Sample: PBMCs. All receptors derive from a man under 40 with multiple sclerosis.

The CDR3 is CASSRLQENYGYTF. The CDR3 bases are TGTGCCAGCAGCCGGCTTCAAGAGAACTATGGCTACACCTTC. The chain employs TRBV7-2 and TRBJ1-2; unclear D gene. Trimming cost V 5 bases and J 2 bases, with 12 bases left between them. Germline V CDR1 and CDR2: SGHTA, FQGNSA. CDR3 size: 14 residues.

This clonotype was counted many times. The chain combines TRBV30 with TRBJ2-4, with D perhaps matching TRBD1 (5 bases). Trimming shortened V by 5 bases and J by 9 bases, and 26 bases separated the two germline ends. CDR1 and CDR2 (germline): GTSNPN, SVGIG (reference sequence). The CDR3 extends over 16 amino acids. The chain's CDR3 is CAWLKQGKFRGGIQYF. In DNA form, the CDR3 reads TGTGCCTGGCTGAAACAAGGGAAGTTTAGGGGCGGCATTCAGTACTTC.

The rearrangement joins TRBV20-1 to TRBJ2-2, with TRBD2 matching over 13 bases. The length of the CDR3 is 16 residues. The germline V gene has CDR1 DFQATT and CDR2 SNEGSKA (reference sequence). J was trimmed by 6 bases and V by 6 bases; bases with no gene match: 10. The CDR3 spells CSAKMGGTSGAGELFF. The CDR3, as DNA: TGCAGTGCCAAGATGGGCGGGACTAGCGGGGCCGGGGAGCTGTTTTTT.

This clonotype was seen repeatedly, ten times or more. The rearrangement uses TRBV20-1 and TRBJ1-2; no reliable D call. V lost 0 bases, J lost 3 bases, and 14 bases lay in between. The CDR3 has 15 amino acids. Germline V gene lookup returns CDR1 DFQATT and CDR2 SNEGSKA (reference sequence). The CDR3 spells CSARDRWKGHYGYTF. CDR3 sequence (DNA): TGCAGTGCTAGAGATCGATGGAAGGGCCACTATGGCTACACCTTC.

At least ten counts were recorded for this clonotype. The V and J genes are TRBV5-1 and TRBJ1-1; D is unclear. The CDR3 contains 13 residues. The V gene's germline CDR1 is SGHRS and CDR2 YFSETQ. The V gene lost 4 bases and the J gene lost 6 bases, with 13 bases spanning the gap. CDR3 bases: TGCGCCAGCAGCCTCGGATCGAGGGCTGAAGCTTTCTTT. This codes for CASSLGSRAEAFF.

This clonotype has ten or more counts. The rearrangement uses TRBV5-1 and TRBJ2-7, with TRBD1 matching over 7 bases. The germline gives CDR1 SGHRS, CDR2 YFSETQ. The CDR3 contains 15 residues. J was trimmed by 5 bases and V by 0 bases; bases with no gene match: 8. The CDR3 reads CASSLGYDRAHEQYF. The CDR3 DNA reads as TGCGCCAGCAGCTTGGGCTACGACAGGGCCCACGAGCAGTACTTC.

In this sample, this clonotype turned up many times. The J gene is TRBJ1-2, the V gene TRBV28; TRBD1 is a possible D gene (5 bases). Germline assignment: CDR1 MDHEN and CDR2 SYDVKM. Trimming stripped 10 bases from V and 4 bases from J, with 19 bases between. The CDR3 is made up of 14 amino acids. The CDR3 region is CAITLSGGSYGYTF. CDR3 DNA sequence: TGTGCCATTACCCTTTCTGGGGGTAGCTATGGCTACACCTTC.

This clonotype was detected ten times or more. The chain is built from TRBV3-1 and TRBJ2-1; no definite D call. This CDR3 is built from 15 residues. Trimming pared 4 bases from V and 4 bases from J, leaving 14 bases between. Germline V gives CDR1 LGHDT, CDR2 YNNKEL (reference sequence). The CDR3: CASSPRAGVYNEQFF. In nucleotides, the CDR3 is TGTGCCAGCAGCCCTAGGGCAGGAGTTTACAATGAGCAGTTCTTC.

The sample holds many counts of this clonotype. The CDR3 DNA reads TGCAGTGCTAATCTGGTCAATGAGCAGTTCTTC. This codes for CSANLVNEQFF. The rearrangement uses TRBV20-1 and TRBJ2-1; D not resolved. V dropped 4 bases and J dropped 6 bases, with 7 bases sitting between them. Per the germline V gene, CDR1 is DFQATT and CDR2 is SNEGSKA (reference sequence). This CDR3 comprises 11 residues.

This clonotype was counted ten times or more. The J gene is TRBJ2-1, the V gene TRBV28; the match to TRBD2 covers 8 bases. The CDR3 contains 15 residues. Germline V lookup: CDR1 MDHEN, CDR2 SYDVKM. V lost 11 bases, J lost 5 bases, and 14 bases stayed unmatched. In DNA form, the CDR3 reads TGTGCCGGATCCTCGCCGGGAGGGCCGGACAATGAGCAGTTCTTC. Amino acid sequence: CAGSSPGGPDNEQFF.

In its sample, this clonotype was seen many times. The chain recombines TRBV6-5 with TRBJ1-5; no clear D gene. This CDR3 comprises 13 residues. With 6 bases removed from V and 4 bases from J, the gap between germline ends came to 10 bases. CDR1 is MNHEY and CDR2 is SVGAGI in the germline V gene. The CDR3 DNA is TGTGCCAGCAGGGCCCTAGCAAATCAGCCCCAGCATTTT. It codes for CASRALANQPQHF.

Ten or more counts support this clonotype. The rearrangement uses TRBV3-1 and TRBJ2-5; D not certain. This CDR3 is 14 amino acids long. V lost 0 bases and J 2 bases, leaving 7 bases between the germline ends. Per the germline V gene, CDR1 is LGHDT and CDR2 is YNNKEL (reference sequence). In nucleotides, the CDR3 is TGTGCCAGCAGCCAAGATTTTCAGCAAGAGACCCAGTACTTC. Residues: CASSQDFQQETQYF.

The chain couples TRBV4-1 to TRBJ2-3, with a tentative D call TRBD1 (5 bases). The CDR3 contains 15 residues. V lost 0 bases and J lost 2, with 9 bases in between. From germline, CDR1 is MGHRA and CDR2 YSYEKL. The CDR3 loop reads CASSQEVRDTDTQYF. As DNA, the CDR3 is TGCGCCAGCAGCCAAGAAGTCAGGGACACAGATACGCAGTATTTT.

This clonotype occurred many times. This chain joins TRBV28 and TRBJ1-1, with TRBD1 matching over 9 bases. Germline loops: CDR1 MDHEN, CDR2 SYDVKM. J gave up 4 bases and V 6 bases, and 9 bases lay outside the gene matches. The CDR3 spans 15 residues. CDR3 region: CASRPPQGAITEAFF. CDR3 nucleotide sequence: TGTGCCAGCAGACCCCCACAGGGGGCCATCACTGAAGCTTTCTTT. The full variable domain, completed using reference TRBV28 and TRBJ1-1, is DVKVTQSSRYLVKRTGEKVFLECVQDMDHENMFWYRQDPGLGLRLIYFSYDVKMKEKGDIPEGYSVSREKKERFSLILESASTNQTSMYLCASRPPQGAITEAFFGQGTRLTVV.